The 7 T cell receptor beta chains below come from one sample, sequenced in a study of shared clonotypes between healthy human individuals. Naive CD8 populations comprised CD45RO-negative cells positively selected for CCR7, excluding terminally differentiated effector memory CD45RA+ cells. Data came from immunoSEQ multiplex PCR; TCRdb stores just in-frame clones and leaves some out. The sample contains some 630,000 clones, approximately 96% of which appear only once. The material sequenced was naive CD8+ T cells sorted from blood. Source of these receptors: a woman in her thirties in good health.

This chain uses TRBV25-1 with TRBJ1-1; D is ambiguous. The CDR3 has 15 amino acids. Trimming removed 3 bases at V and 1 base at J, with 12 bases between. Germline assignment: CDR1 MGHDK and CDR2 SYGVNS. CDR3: CASSDGGTENTEAFF. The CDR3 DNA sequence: TGTGCCAGCAGTGATGGCGGAACAGAGAACACTGAAGCTTTCTTT.

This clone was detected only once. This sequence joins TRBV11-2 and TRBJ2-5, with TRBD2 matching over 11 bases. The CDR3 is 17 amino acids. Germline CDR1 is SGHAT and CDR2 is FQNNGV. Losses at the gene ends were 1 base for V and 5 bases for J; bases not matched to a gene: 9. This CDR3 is CASSLGGEGLAVETQYF. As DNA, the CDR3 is TGTGCCAGCAGCTTAGGGGGGGAGGGACTAGCGGTGGAGACCCAGTACTTC. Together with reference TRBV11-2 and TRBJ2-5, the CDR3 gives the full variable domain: EAGVAQSPRYKIIEKRQSVAFWCNPISGHATLYWYQQILGQGPKLLIQFQNNGVVDDSQLPKDRFSAERLKGVDSTLKIQPAKLEDSAVYLCASSLGGEGLAVETQYFGPGTRLLVL.

DNA for the CDR3: TGTGCCAGCAGTCGGGTCGGAGGCTACGAGCAGTACTTC. Protein sequence: CASSRVGGYEQYF. This chain connects TRBV27 to TRBJ2-7; D may be TRBD2 (5 bases). The germline V gene encodes CDR1 MNHEY and CDR2 SMNVEV (reference sequence). V lost 5 bases and J 3 bases, leaving 11 bases between the germline ends. The CDR3 contains 13 residues.

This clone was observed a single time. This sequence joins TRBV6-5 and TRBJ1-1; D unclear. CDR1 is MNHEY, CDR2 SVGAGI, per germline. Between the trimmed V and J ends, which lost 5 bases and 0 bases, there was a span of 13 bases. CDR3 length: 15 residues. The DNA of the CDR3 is TGTGCCAGCAGTGCTGAGGGAATCCTGAACACTGAAGCTTTCTTT. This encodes CASSAEGILNTEAFF.

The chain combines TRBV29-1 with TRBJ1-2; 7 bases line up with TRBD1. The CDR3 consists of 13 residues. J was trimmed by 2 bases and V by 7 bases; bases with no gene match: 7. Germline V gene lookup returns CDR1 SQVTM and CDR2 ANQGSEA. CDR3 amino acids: CSGLLQGNYGYTF. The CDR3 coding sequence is TGCAGCGGACTTCTACAGGGGAACTATGGCTACACCTTC.

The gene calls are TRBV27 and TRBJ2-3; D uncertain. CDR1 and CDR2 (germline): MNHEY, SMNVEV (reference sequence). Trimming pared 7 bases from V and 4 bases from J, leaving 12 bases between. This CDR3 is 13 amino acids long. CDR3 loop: CASTHMMADTQYF. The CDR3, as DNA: TGTGCCAGCACCCATATGATGGCAGATACGCAGTATTTT.

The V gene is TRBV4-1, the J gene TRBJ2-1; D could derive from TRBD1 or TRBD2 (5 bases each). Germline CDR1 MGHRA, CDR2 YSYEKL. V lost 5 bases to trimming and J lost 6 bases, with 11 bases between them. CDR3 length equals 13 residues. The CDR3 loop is CASSYRDANEQFF. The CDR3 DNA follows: TGCGCCAGCAGCTATCGGGACGCCAATGAGCAGTTCTTC.